This TCR beta chain was sequenced in a study of cytomegalovirus exposure and HLA in healthy donors. The CDR3 spans 15 residues. The germline V gene encodes CDR1 MGHRA and CDR2 YSYEKL. Trimming stripped 3 bases from V and 9 bases from J, with 15 bases between. Primers: 60 Vbeta forward and 13 Jbeta reverse. Using immunoSEQ multiplex PCR, the repertoire was profiled, and TCRdb retains in-frame clones only, with some absent. Counted here are roughly 120,000 clones, under 85% occurring once; the ten biggest clones make up over 1.5%. This chain joins TRBV4-1 and TRBJ1-6; a weak D match, TRBD1 (6 bases). This clonotype originated in a woman aged 18-29 years in good health and CMV-seronegative. Source material: PBMCs. The DNA for the CDR3 is TGCGCCAGCAGCCAGATGACAGGACGCGGTTCACCCCTCCACTTT. This codes for CASSQMTGRGSPLHF.